These 30 T cell receptor beta chains share one sample of origin, sequenced in a study of T cell responses to AZD1222 COVID-19 vaccine. Assay: immunoSEQ multiplex PCR; the TCRdb copy retains only in-frame clones and omits some. The sample yields over 110,000 clones, over 75% seen once. This specimen was peripheral blood, taken on day 0 of AZD1222 vaccination. The receptors originated from an adult in good health.

The rearrangement links TRBV7-2 to TRBJ2-7; D unclear. Trimming removed 1 base at V and 1 base at J, with 5 bases between. Germline CDR1 is SGHTA and CDR2 is FQGNSA. The CDR3 contains 13 residues. CDR3 nucleotides: TGTGCCAGCAGCTTAGTACAGTCCTACGAGCAGTACTTC. Translated, it gives CASSLVQSYEQYF.

This rearrangement joins TRBV4-1 to TRBJ1-6; D gene ambiguous. Germline V lookup: CDR1 MGHRA, CDR2 YSYEKL. V was pared by 3 bases and J by 0 bases, with 15 bases between. The CDR3 consists of 18 residues. CDR3 coding DNA: TGCGCCAGCAGCCAGACATTTGAGGAGAGCTCCTATAATTCACCCCTCCACTTT. It encodes CASSQTFEESSYNSPLHF.

CDR3 protein: CASSIPPGNTIYF. Written as DNA, the CDR3 is TGTGCCAGCAGTATCCCACCTGGAAACACCATATATTTT. The V and J genes are TRBV12-3 or TRBV12-4 and TRBJ1-3; D is uncertain. V lost 5 bases to trimming and J lost 2 bases, with 7 bases between them. There are 13 residues in the CDR3.

In this sample, this clone turned up once. This chain joins TRBV15 and TRBJ1-1; TRBD1 aligns across 10 bases. Per the germline V gene, CDR1 is LNHNV and CDR2 is YYDKDF (reference sequence). V dropped 1 base and J dropped 1; count of bases not matched to a gene: 3. The CDR3 has 16 residues. The DNA of the CDR3 is TGTGCCACCAGCAGAGGGGACAGGGGATCGAACACTGAAGCTTTCTTT. It codes for CATSRGDRGSNTEAFF.

This clone showed up just once. This chain uses TRBV6-5 with TRBJ2-7, with a tentative D call TRBD1 (6 bases). V lost 4 bases and J lost 0, with 13 bases in between. The CDR3 has 15 residues. The germline gives CDR1 MNHEY, CDR2 SVGAGI. This CDR3 is CASSSPGQFSYEQYF. DNA for the CDR3: TGTGCCAGCAGTTCGCCGGGACAATTCTCCTACGAGCAGTACTTC.

The gene calls are TRBV5-8 and TRBJ2-2; 8 bases fit TRBD2. The CDR3 has 15 amino acids. Germline CDR1 SGHTS, CDR2 YDEGEE. V lost 5 bases and J lost 0; bases outside the gene matches: 3. In DNA, the CDR3 is TGTGCCAGCAGGTACGGGGGGGCGAACACCGGGGAGCTGTTTTTT. Translation: CASRYGGANTGELFF.

This chain links TRBV14 with TRBJ2-1; possible D gene TRBD2, 6 bases. The CDR3 has 13 residues. V lost 1 base and J lost 10, with 11 bases in between. Germline CDR1 and CDR2: SGHDN and FVKESK. The CDR3 loop is CASSQVWLAEQFF. Here the CDR3 DNA reads TGTGCCAGCAGCCAAGTATGGCTAGCGGAGCAGTTCTTC.

This sequence joins TRBV18 and TRBJ1-3; maybe TRBD1 (6 bases). Germline V gene sequence: CDR1 KGHSH, CDR2 LQKENI. V lost 4 bases and J lost 2, with 18 bases in between. The CDR3 totals 17 residues. The CDR3 DNA follows: TGTGCCAGCTCACACTTGGATCTTACAGGGACTGGAAACACCATATATTTT. It yields the protein CASSHLDLTGTGNTIYF.

The rearrangement joins TRBV4-1 to TRBJ2-7; 9 bases are a match to TRBD2. With 0 bases clipped from V and 4 bases from J, the junction kept 4 bases outside the gene matches. Germline V gene data show CDR1 as MGHRA and CDR2 as YSYEKL. CDR3 length: 15 amino acids. CDR3 region: CASSQETSGTYEQYF. CDR3 nucleotide sequence: TGCGCCAGCAGCCAAGAGACTAGCGGAACATACGAGCAGTACTTC.

The chain links TRBV2 to TRBJ1-6, with D possibly being TRBD1 (5 bases). The V gene lost 2 bases and the J gene lost 7 bases, with 9 bases spanning the gap. This CDR3 has 14 residues. Looked up from germline, CDR1 is SNHLY and CDR2 is FYNNEI. CDR3 DNA: TGTGCCAGCAGTGAACAGGGAAGGAATTCACCCCTCCACTTT. It encodes CASSEQGRNSPLHF. Based on the CDR3 plus reference TRBV2 and TRBJ1-6, the full variable domain is EPEVTQTPSHQVTQMGQEVILRCVPISNHLYFYWYRQILGQKVEFLVSFYNNEISEKSEIFDDQFSVERPDGSNFTLKIRSTKLEDSAMYFCASSEQGRNSPLHFGNGTRLTVT.

V gene TRBV6-1 combines with J gene TRBJ2-7; D ambiguous. The CDR3 is 15 amino acids. V was cut by 2 bases and J by 4 bases, with 15 bases left in between. Germline CDR1 and CDR2: MNHNS and SASEGT. The CDR3 reads CASSERPVPSYEQYF. The CDR3 DNA reads TGTGCCAGCAGTGAACGACCTGTCCCTTCATACGAGCAGTACTTC.

The rearrangement links TRBV6-5 to TRBJ1-1; 9 nucleotides line up with TRBD1. V lost 0 bases to trimming and J lost 9 bases; unmatched junction nucleotides: 8. CDR3 size: 15 residues. Germline assignment: CDR1 MNHEY and CDR2 SVGAGI. The CDR3 spells CASSYSPPTGGKAFF. In nucleotides, the CDR3 is TGTGCCAGCAGTTACTCCCCCCCGACAGGGGGAAAAGCTTTCTTT.

In its sample, this clone was seen once. The chain combines TRBV13 with TRBJ2-7, with TRBD1 identical over 11 bases. The germline CDR1 and CDR2 sequences are PRHDT and FYEKMQ (reference sequence). CDR3 size: 15 residues. V shed 4 bases and J 4 bases; nucleotides not matched to a gene: 6. Here the CDR3 reads CASSSRDRGKYEQYF. For the CDR3, the DNA is TGTGCCAGCAGCTCCCGGGACAGGGGGAAATACGAGCAGTACTTC.

The J gene is TRBJ2-1, the V gene TRBV9; weak D call: TRBD2 (7 bases). Germline CDR1 is SGDLS and CDR2 is YYNGEE. This CDR3 is built from 16 residues. Trimming took 4 bases from V and 4 from J, leaving 18 bases between them. For the CDR3, the DNA is TGTGCCAGCAGCCCCCTCGCGGGGGCATTTTACAATGAGCAGTTCTTC. Residues: CASSPLAGAFYNEQFF.

The gene calls are TRBV15 and TRBJ1-2; TRBD1 is a possible D gene (6 bases). V shed 2 bases and J shed 5 bases, with 12 bases lying between them. CDR1 is LNHNV, CDR2 YYDKDF, per germline (reference sequence). The CDR3 is 14 residues long. The CDR3 here is CATSRQDSFYGYTF. As DNA, the CDR3 is TGTGCCACCAGCAGACAGGACAGTTTTTATGGCTACACCTTC.

The chain has TRBV12-5 and TRBJ1-1; D unclear. The CDR3 spans 14 residues. V was trimmed by 2 bases and J by 1 base, leaving 8 bases between them. The germline V gene has CDR1 LGHNT and CDR2 FRNRAP. CDR3 in DNA: TGTGCTAGTGGTTTGTTTCAGAGGAACACTGAAGCTTTCTTT. Protein: CASGLFQRNTEAFF.

V is TRBV30 and J is TRBJ2-6; 7 bases align to TRBD1. Germline values: CDR1 GTSNPN, CDR2 SVGIG (reference sequence). The V and J ends lost 8 bases and 0 bases, in that order; junction bases with no gene match: 13. This CDR3 spans 17 amino acids. The CDR3, as DNA: TGTGCCGGGGCAACAGGGGCTGTTATCTCTGGGGCCAACGTCCTGACTTTC. Its translation is CAGATGAVISGANVLTF.

This chain connects TRBV27 to TRBJ1-1, with 10 bases matching TRBD1. The CDR3 is 14 amino acids. Germline trimming cut 5 bases from V and 4 bases from J; bases unmatched to any gene: 4. Germline V CDR1 and CDR2: MNHEY, SMNVEV (reference sequence). As DNA, the CDR3 is TGTGCCAGCAGTGTGGACAGGGGGAGCACTGAAGCTTTCTTT. It codes for CASSVDRGSTEAFF.

The rearrangement links TRBV7-6 to TRBJ1-1; D remains ambiguous. In germline, CDR1 is SGHVS, CDR2 FNYEAQ. The CDR3 covers 13 residues. Trimming took off 1 base at V and 5 bases at J, with 8 bases between the two ends. CDR3 nucleotide sequence: TGTGCCAGCAGCTTAGGTGAGGGTACTGAAGCTTTCTTT. Its protein is CASSLGEGTEAFF.

This chain uses TRBV19 with TRBJ1-1; TRBD1 matches at 10 bases. This CDR3 comprises 12 residues. V was clipped by 4 bases and J by 10 bases; unmatched bases: 3. Germline assignment: CDR1 LNHDA and CDR2 SQIVND (reference sequence). CDR3 region: CASSKRQGAAFF. The CDR3 nucleotides read TGTGCCAGTAGTAAAAGACAGGGGGCAGCTTTCTTT. Full variable domain (outside the CDR3, taken from reference TRBV19 and TRBJ1-1): DGGITQSPKYLFRKEGQNVTLSCEQNLNHDAMYWYRQDPGQGLRLIYYSQIVNDFQKGDIAEGYSVSREKKESFPLTVTSAQKNPTAFYLCASSKRQGAAFFGQGTRLTVV.

The chain couples TRBV7-2 to TRBJ2-7, with TRBD2 matching over 8 bases. CDR3 length: 14 residues. V shed 10 bases and J 5 bases; nucleotides not matched to a gene: 13. Germline V gene sequence: CDR1 SGHTA, CDR2 FQGNSA. The CDR3 DNA reads TGTGCCACCTCCCCCGGGGGGGGTCAGAACGAGCAGTACTTC. As protein: CATSPGGGQNEQYF.

The chain uses TRBV7-9 and TRBJ1-1, with D perhaps matching TRBD1 (5 bases). The CDR3 loop spans 14 amino acids. Trimming stripped 10 bases from V and 0 bases from J, with 15 bases between. Germline loops: CDR1 SEHNR, CDR2 FQNEAQ (reference sequence). The CDR3 protein is CATYAGRLNTEAFF. The CDR3 DNA sequence: TGTGCCACCTACGCGGGGCGGTTGAACACTGAAGCTTTCTTT. The full variable domain, completed using reference TRBV7-9 and TRBJ1-1, is DTGVSQNPRHKITKRGQNVTFRCDPISEHNRLYWYRQTLGQGPEFLTYFQNEAQLEKSRLLSDRFSAERPKGSFSTLEIQRTEQGDSAMYLCATYAGRLNTEAFFGQGTRLTVV.

The chain links TRBV30 to TRBJ1-6; the D gene is possibly TRBD1 (6 bases). Deletions cut 0 bases from V and 7 bases from J, with 10 bases between. Germline lookup yields CDR1 GTSNPN and CDR2 SVGIG (reference sequence). This CDR3 contains 14 residues. CDR3 in DNA: TGTGCCTGGAGTGTTGGGGGGCCGAATTCACCCCTCCACTTT. The encoded protein is CAWSVGGPNSPLHF. Full variable domain (rest looked up from reference TRBV30 and TRBJ1-6): SQTIHQWPATLVQPVGSPLSLECTVEGTSNPNLYWYRQAAGRGLQLLFYSVGIGQISSEVPQNLSASRPQDRQFILSSKKLLLSDSGFYLCAWSVGGPNSPLHFGNGTRLTVT.

The V gene is TRBV19, the J gene TRBJ1-1; 8 bases map to TRBD1. CDR1 and CDR2 (germline): LNHDA, SQIVND (reference sequence). Losses at the gene ends were 6 bases for V and 1 base for J; bases not matched to a gene: 4. This CDR3 has 14 amino acids. CDR3 in DNA: TGTGCCAGTAGGCGACAGGGGCCGAACACTGAAGCTTTCTTT. It encodes CASRRQGPNTEAFF.

This chain uses TRBV6-5 with TRBJ1-2; D is possibly TRBD1 (5 bases). Trimming cost V 9 bases and J 4 bases, with 12 bases left between them. The germline V gene has CDR1 MNHEY and CDR2 SVGAGI. The CDR3 consists of 12 residues. This CDR3 is CARAEGFYGYTF. The CDR3 DNA reads TGTGCCAGGGCGGAGGGGTTCTATGGCTACACCTTC.

The V call is TRBV5-1, the J call TRBJ1-3, with D perhaps TRBD1 (5 bases). Germline V gene data show CDR1 as SGHRS and CDR2 as YFSETQ. V was shortened by 2 bases and J by 0 bases, with 12 bases between the two germline ends. The CDR3 is made up of 16 amino acids. CDR3 nucleotides: TGCGCCAGCAGCTTCGGGACGGGGAGCTCTGGAAACACCATATATTTT. This codes for CASSFGTGSSGNTIYF.

This sequence joins TRBV12-5 and TRBJ1-2; D is unresolved. The CDR3 sequence is 13 residues long. Trimming took 1 base from V and 8 from J, leaving 11 bases between them. Germline assignment: CDR1 LGHNT and CDR2 FRNRAP. The CDR3 DNA reads as TGTGCTAGTGGTTTGGGGCCACCCTGGGGCTACACCTTC. This encodes CASGLGPPWGYTF. The variable domain in full, completed from reference TRBV12-5 and TRBJ1-2, reads DARVTQTPRHKVTEMGQEVTMRCQPILGHNTVFWYRQTMMQGLELLAYFRNRAPLDDSGMPKDRFSAEMPDATLATLKIQPSEPRDSAVYFCASGLGPPWGYTFGSGTRLTVV.

The V call is TRBV29-1, the J call TRBJ1-2; 8 bases line up with TRBD1. V gave up 7 bases and J gave up 3 bases; unmatched junction bases: 10. The CDR3 is made up of 14 amino acids. CDR1 is SQVTM and CDR2 is ANQGSEA in the germline V gene. The CDR3 DNA follows: TGCAGCGCAACCGGACAGGGTATTGACTATGGCTACACCTTC. Its translation: CSATGQGIDYGYTF.

The CDR3 nucleotides are TGTGCCAGCAGCTTATTATCCACAGATACGCAGTATTTT. Amino acids: CASSLLSTDTQYF. V and J are TRBV7-9 and TRBJ2-3; D remains unclear. V was pared by 2 bases and J by 2 bases, with 5 bases between. This CDR3 region has 13 residues. Germline V gives CDR1 SEHNR, CDR2 FQNEAQ (reference sequence).

The J gene is TRBJ1-5, the V gene TRBV6-6; weak D call: TRBD1 (6 bases). V was cut by 6 bases and J by 2 bases, with 14 bases left in between. Germline assignment: CDR1 MNHNY and CDR2 SVGAGI (reference sequence). The CDR3 runs 15 residues. The CDR3 DNA follows: TGTGCCAGCAGATCAGGTGGGGGCGGCAATCAGCCCCAGCATTTT. This translates into CASRSGGGGNQPQHF.